Listed below are T cell receptor beta chains from one sample, sequenced in a study of blood T cell repertoires in COVID-19. Sequencing was performed with immunoSEQ multiplex PCR; in TCRdb, only in-frame clones are kept and a portion is missing. This sample carries roughly 410,000 clones, around 87% of them seen once, and the ten largest clones take roughly 2%. The specimen sequenced was peripheral blood. These receptors all stem from a woman aged 60-70 years with COVID-19, enrolled during active disease. Both conserved end residues are part of each CDR3. D genes are given only for firm matches. The size field is filled for only some rows; it gives once, few, many or a size class.

J gene: TRBJ2-2
D gene: .
clone size: .
V gene: TRBV7-3
CDR3 protein: CASSLGGTGELFF
CDR3 DNA: TGTGCCAGCAGCTTAGGAGGGACCGGGGAGCTGTTTTTT

J gene: TRBJ1-3
D gene: .
clone size: .
V gene: TRBV28
CDR3 protein: CASTLGGANPGNTIYF
CDR3 DNA: TGTGCCAGCACCCTAGGGGGGGCTAATCCAGGAAACACCATATATTTT

J gene: TRBJ1-4
D gene: .
clone size: .
V gene: TRBV2
CDR3 protein: CASSEIGSTNEKLFF
CDR3 DNA: TGTGCCAGCAGTGAGATCGGGTCAACTAATGAAAAACTGTTTTTT

J gene: TRBJ1-2
D gene: TRBD1
clone size: once
V gene: TRBV30
CDR3 protein: CAWSNDRGSYGYTF
CDR3 DNA: TGTGCCTGGAGTAATGACAGGGGTAGCTATGGCTACACCTTC

J gene: TRBJ2-3
D gene: TRBD2
clone size: .
V gene: TRBV10-3
CDR3 protein: CAISGLATTDTQYF
CDR3 DNA: TGTGCCATCAGTGGACTAGCCACCACAGATACGCAGTATTTT

J gene: TRBJ2-1
D gene: .
clone size: once
V gene: TRBV7-2
CDR3 protein: CASSLARVTYNEQFF
CDR3 DNA: TGTGCCAGCAGCTTAGCGAGGGTAACCTACAATGAGCAGTTCTTC

J gene: TRBJ1-1
D gene: .
clone size: once
V gene: TRBV28
CDR3 protein: CASRQGGGGQFEAFF
CDR3 DNA: TGTGCCAGCAGACAGGGCGGGGGCGGTCAATTTGAAGCTTTCTTT

J gene: TRBJ1-1
D gene: .
clone size: .
V gene: TRBV18
CDR3 protein: CASSQQEANTEAFF
CDR3 DNA: TGTGCCAGCTCACAGCAGGAGGCGAACACTGAAGCTTTCTTT

J gene: TRBJ2-7
D gene: .
clone size: .
V gene: TRBV21-1
CDR3 protein: CASKGHHYEQYF
CDR3 DNA: TGTGCCAGCAAGGGACACCACTACGAGCAGTACTTC

J gene: TRBJ2-2
D gene: TRBD1
clone size: .
V gene: TRBV6-6
CDR3 protein: CATPGQENTGELFF
CDR3 DNA: TGTGCCACTCCGGGACAGGAGAACACCGGGGAGCTGTTTTTT

J gene: TRBJ1-2
D gene: .
clone size: .
V gene: TRBV18
CDR3 protein: CASSPSTGLDYGYTF
CDR3 DNA: TGTGCCAGCTCACCGTCGACAGGTTTGGACTATGGCTACACCTTC

J gene: TRBJ1-4
D gene: .
clone size: .
V gene: TRBV3-1/TRBV3-2
CDR3 protein: CASSQELKKLFF
CDR3 DNA: TGTGCCAGCAGCCAAGAATTAAAAAAACTGTTTTTT

J gene: TRBJ2-3
D gene: .
clone size: .
V gene: TRBV12-3/TRBV12-4
CDR3 protein: CASRRQLTDTQYF
CDR3 DNA: TGTGCCAGCCGCCGACAGCTTACAGATACGCAGTATTTT

J gene: TRBJ2-1
D gene: .
clone size: .
V gene: TRBV12-3/TRBV12-4
CDR3 protein: CASSPVYNEQFF
CDR3 DNA: TGTGCCAGCAGTCCAGTCTACAATGAGCAGTTCTTC

J gene: TRBJ1-5
D gene: TRBD1
clone size: .
V gene: TRBV28
CDR3 protein: CASSLPGQGGQPQHF
CDR3 DNA: TGTGCCAGCAGTCTACCGGGACAGGGGGGGCAGCCCCAGCATTTT